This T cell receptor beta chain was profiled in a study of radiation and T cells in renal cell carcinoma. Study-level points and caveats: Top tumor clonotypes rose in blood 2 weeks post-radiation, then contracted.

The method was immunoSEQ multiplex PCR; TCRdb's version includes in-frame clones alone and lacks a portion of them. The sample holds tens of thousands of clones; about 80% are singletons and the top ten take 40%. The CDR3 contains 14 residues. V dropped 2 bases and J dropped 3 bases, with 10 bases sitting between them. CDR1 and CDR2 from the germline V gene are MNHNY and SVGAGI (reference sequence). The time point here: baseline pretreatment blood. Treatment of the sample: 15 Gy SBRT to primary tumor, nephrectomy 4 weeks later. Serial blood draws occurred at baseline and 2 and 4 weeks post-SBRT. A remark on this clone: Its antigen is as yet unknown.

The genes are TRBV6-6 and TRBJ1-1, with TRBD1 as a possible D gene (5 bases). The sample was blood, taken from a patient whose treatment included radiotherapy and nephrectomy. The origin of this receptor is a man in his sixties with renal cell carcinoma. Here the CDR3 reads CASSYRGGDTEAFF. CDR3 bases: TGTGCCAGCAGTTACCGGGGAGGGGACACTGAAGCTTTCTTT.